The rows below give T cell receptor beta chains drawn from one sample of a study of T cell repertoires in cytomegalovirus infection. What these receptors recognize is not known. TCRdb reprocessed the reads with MiXCR, giving one entry per CDR3 protein. The table shows around 500,000 distinct CDR3 sequences, with approximately 46% occurring only once. Here the sequenced sample was cultured PBMCs, taken from culture after CMV antigen stimulation. These receptors were obtained from a human donor in good health (CMV status not recorded). Some clones in this sample may be carry-over from other donors' samples. The conserved cysteine and the conserved F or W are not part of the CDR3 here.

j_gene | v_gene | CDR3aa
TRBJ2-3 | TRBV7-9 | ASSSPTRTTDTQY
TRBJ2-3 | TRBV7-9 | ASSQPRQTLTDTQY
TRBJ1-4 | TRBV7-4 | ASSSSREKLF
TRBJ1-4 | TRBV19 | ASRVSIGGANEKLF
TRBJ2-2 | TRBV2 | ASSPQGLSNTGELF
TRBJ2-4 | TRBV4-1 | ASSQAGAKNIQY
TRBJ2-7 | TRBV11-2 | ASSLAWDRVPWYEQY
TRBJ2-7 | TRBV6-6 | ASSYSIRATYEQY
TRBJ2-2 | TRBV12-3/TRBV12-4 | ASSRTSGGVNTGELF
TRBJ2-1 | TRBV10-3 | ATANGQGREQF
TRBJ2-3 | TRBV19 | ATLGGGSTQDTQY
TRBJ2-7 | TRBV5-1 | ASSTAGKLYEQY
TRBJ2-1 | TRBV6-2/TRBV6-3 | ASREQPGQGFNEQF
TRBJ1-1 | TRBV7-2 | ASSLGGVGAF
TRBJ2-7 | TRBV20-1 | SASGSRTVRSEEQY
TRBJ2-5 | TRBV12-3/TRBV12-4 | ASSRRLLAGLETQY
TRBJ1-5 | TRBV19 | ASSRGQGLDSNQPQH
TRBJ2-7 | TRBV2 | ASRGPFGEQY
TRBJ2-1 | TRBV6-2/TRBV6-3 | ASSYSQGQGINEQF
TRBJ2-1 | TRBV4-1 | ASSQDGSGNPWDEQF
TRBJ2-7 | TRBV5-1 | ASSFGTKPFYEQY
TRBJ2-1 | TRBV14 | ASSQEGTSGANNEQF
TRBJ2-5 | TRBV7-9 | ASGPTAETQY
TRBJ2-5 | TRBV10-3 | AISERQAGETQY
TRBJ2-5 | TRBV4-1 | ASSQGLLAGETQY
TRBJ2-2 | TRBV7-6 | ASSLVPDPTGELF
TRBJ2-5 | TRBV5-4 | ASSSGRGQETQY
TRBJ2-7 | TRBV6-2/TRBV6-3 | ASTLWVDSYEQY
TRBJ2-1 | TRBV12-3/TRBV12-4 | ASSGRGAGGSGEQF
TRBJ2-2 | TRBV7-4 | ASSQPRLNTGELF
TRBJ2-7 | TRBV6-5 | ASSVGQGGEIGAYEQY
TRBJ2-1 | TRBV7-3 | ASRPPGPPNYNEQF
TRBJ2-1 | TRBV6-6 | ASSGGSTRLRFNEQF
TRBJ2-5 | TRBV7-2 | ASSLAGTSGRETQY
TRBJ2-3 | TRBV20-1 | SARGIHTQY
TRBJ2-5 | TRBV12-3/TRBV12-4 | ASSVTAAETQY
TRBJ1-1 | TRBV7-2 | ASSSQSVDTEAF
TRBJ2-1 | TRBV7-8 | ASSELAGGINEQF
TRBJ2-1 | TRBV20-1 | SASVLNYNEQF
TRBJ1-3 | TRBV10-3 | AISVDNVFGNTIY
TRBJ2-5 | TRBV7-9 | ASSLKWGGLTRHQETQY
TRBJ1-1 | TRBV28 | ASSPTNSEAF
TRBJ2-3 | TRBV20-1 | SAKEGARGTDTQY
TRBJ2-7 | TRBV7-6 | ASSLVSASGRPKGSYEQY
TRBJ1-6 | TRBV14 | ASSQGPYNSPLH
TRBJ2-1 | TRBV7-9 | ASSLFGTRGF
TRBJ1-5 | TRBV18 | ASSPGTPVDNQPQH
TRBJ2-6 | TRBV19 | ASSKTGGERANVLT
TRBJ1-4 | TRBV12-3/TRBV12-4 | ASSLGQPNEKLF
TRBJ2-2 | TRBV11-3 | ASSLDQPGENTGELF
TRBJ2-7 | TRBV2 | ASGGGGQGLFSYEQY
TRBJ2-7 | TRBV7-2 | ASSIGQGATYEQY
TRBJ2-3 | TRBV7-6 | ASSPSNTDTQY